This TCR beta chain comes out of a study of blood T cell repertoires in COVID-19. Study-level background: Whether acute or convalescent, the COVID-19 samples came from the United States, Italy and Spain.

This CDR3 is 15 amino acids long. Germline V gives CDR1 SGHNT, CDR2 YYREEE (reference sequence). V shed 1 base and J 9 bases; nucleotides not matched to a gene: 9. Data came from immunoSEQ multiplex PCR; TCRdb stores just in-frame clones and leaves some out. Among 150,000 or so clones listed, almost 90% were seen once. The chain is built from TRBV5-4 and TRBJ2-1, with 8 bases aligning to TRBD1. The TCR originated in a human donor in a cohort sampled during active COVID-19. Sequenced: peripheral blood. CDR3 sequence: CASSLQGASGREQFF. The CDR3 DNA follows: TGTGCCAGCAGCTTGCAGGGGGCCTCTGGCCGTGAGCAGTTCTTC.